The next 29 T cell receptor beta chains were all read from a single sample in a study of blood T cell repertoires in COVID-19. Sequenced by immunoSEQ multiplex PCR; TCRdb stores in-frame clones only, minus some. The sample has fewer than 200,000 clones; over 70% are singletons. Sequencing input: PBMCs or T cells enriched from blood (not recorded which). The receptors derive from a woman between 45 and 60 years old in a cohort exposed to, infected with or recovered from COVID-19 (not recorded which).

The chain has TRBV28 and TRBJ2-7, with TRBD1 matching over 8 bases. Trimming took 1 base from V and 7 from J; bases not matched to a gene: 3. The CDR3 runs 13 residues. CDR1 is MDHEN, CDR2 SYDVKM, per germline. CDR3 protein: CASSLSTGVEQYF. CDR3 coding DNA: TGTGCCAGCAGTTTATCGACAGGGGTAGAGCAGTACTTC.

The chain joins TRBV7-8 to TRBJ2-5, with 9 bases matching TRBD1. V shed 5 bases, J shed 5 bases, and the junction held 9 bases outside the gene matches. CDR1 is SGHVS, CDR2 FQNEAQ, per germline. The CDR3 contains 15 residues. CDR3 nucleotide sequence: TGTGCCAGCAGCCCAAATTGGGACAGGGAGGAGACCCAGTACTTC. This encodes CASSPNWDREETQYF.

The genes are TRBV18 and TRBJ1-2; no clear D. This CDR3 spans 16 amino acids. Germline V lookup: CDR1 KGHSH, CDR2 LQKENI. V was cut by 4 bases and J by 4 bases, with 19 bases left in between. The CDR3 nucleotides read TGTGCCAGCTCACAAACAGTGGGAGAGGGCCTCTATGGCTACACCTTC. Protein product: CASSQTVGEGLYGYTF.

This clone was detected once. CDR3 amino acids: CASSSPAGSTEAFF. The CDR3 coding sequence is TGTGCCAGCAGCTCCCCGGCGGGAAGCACTGAAGCTTTCTTT. The chain uses TRBV7-9 and TRBJ1-1; D gene uncertain. The CDR3 is 14 residues long. The V end lost 4 bases, the J end lost 4 bases, and 13 bases lay between the germline ends. Germline lookup yields CDR1 SEHNR and CDR2 FQNEAQ (reference sequence).

CDR3: CASSRPGQNTGELFF. In nucleotides, the CDR3 is TGTGCCAGCAGTCGACCGGGACAGAACACCGGGGAGCTGTTTTTT. The gene calls are TRBV2 and TRBJ2-2; D possibly corresponds to TRBD1 (6 bases). The CDR3 consists of 15 residues. The germline V gene encodes CDR1 SNHLY and CDR2 FYNNEI. The V end was cut by 5 bases, the J end by 1 base, with 11 bases between.

The rearrangement links TRBV5-5 to TRBJ2-5; 9 bases match TRBD1. The germline gives CDR1 SGHKS, CDR2 YYEKEE (reference sequence). The CDR3 runs 17 residues. V was pared by 1 base and J by 5 bases, with 12 bases of the junction left unmatched. The CDR3 protein is CASSLIPGQGQGETQYF. The CDR3, as DNA: TGTGCCAGCAGCTTGATCCCGGGACAAGGACAGGGGGAGACCCAGTACTTC.

The chain employs TRBV4-2 and TRBJ2-1; 10 nucleotides align to TRBD2. The germline V gene has CDR1 LGHNA and CDR2 YNFKEQ. J gave up 2 bases and V 4 bases, and 23 bases lay outside the gene matches. This CDR3 contains 22 residues. This CDR3 is CASSRPEGAERSGRDPYNEQFF. The DNA for the CDR3 is TGTGCCAGCAGCCGCCCGGAGGGGGCGGAAAGGAGCGGGAGGGACCCCTACAATGAGCAGTTCTTC.

The rearrangement links TRBV6-1 to TRBJ2-4; tentative D call: TRBD2 (6 bases). The germline gives CDR1 MNHNS, CDR2 SASEGT. Deletions cut 0 bases from V and 9 bases from J, with 15 bases between. The CDR3 extends over 15 amino acids. The CDR3 sequence is CASSEANGGRGIQYF. In DNA form, the CDR3 reads TGTGCCAGCAGTGAAGCGAACGGGGGAAGGGGCATTCAGTACTTC.

This chain joins TRBV9 and TRBJ2-1; TRBD2 agrees at 8 bases. The length of the CDR3 is 18 residues. CDR1 is SGDLS, CDR2 YYNGEE, per germline. Germline trimming cut 0 bases from V and 5 bases from J; bases unmatched to any gene: 13. CDR3 in amino acids: CASSVAGFTAGGNNEQFF. The CDR3, as DNA: TGTGCCAGCAGCGTAGCTGGGTTCACGGCGGGGGGCAACAATGAGCAGTTCTTC.

The gene calls are TRBV12-2 and TRBJ1-2; the table's D gene call, TRBD1, was not cross checked with the DNA. TRBV12-2 is recorded as a pseudogene. CDR3 length: 11 amino acids. The CDR3 here is CASRCPQGATF. CDR3 DNA: TGTGCAAGTCGCTGCCCCCAGGGGGCTACCTTC.

The chain links TRBV6-5 to TRBJ2-3; maybe TRBD2 (5 bases). There are 14 residues in the CDR3. In germline, CDR1 is MNHEY, CDR2 SVGAGI. V was pared by 6 bases and J by 0 bases, with 10 bases between. The CDR3 sequence: CASRRRASTDTQYF. DNA of the CDR3: TGTGCCAGCAGGAGGCGGGCGAGCACAGATACGCAGTATTTT.

In this sample, this clone turned up once. V gene TRBV29-1 combines with J gene TRBJ2-1; a weak D match, TRBD2 (5 bases). The V gene lost 5 bases and the J gene lost 8 bases, with 10 bases spanning the gap. CDR1 is SQVTM and CDR2 is ANQGSEA in the germline V gene. The length of the CDR3 is 11 residues. Here the CDR3 reads CSVQAVDEQFF. In DNA, the CDR3 is TGCAGCGTTCAAGCGGTGGATGAGCAGTTCTTC.

The gene calls are TRBV29-1 and TRBJ2-5, with D maybe TRBD1 (6 bases). V dropped 4 bases and J dropped 2 bases, with 17 bases sitting between them. There are 15 residues in the CDR3. CDR1 is SQVTM, CDR2 ANQGSEA, per germline. The CDR3 DNA follows: TGCAGCGTTGCCCTCCAACAGGGCCGACAAGAGACCCAGTACTTC. Translating it yields CSVALQQGRQETQYF.

This clone was detected only a few times. The chain carries TRBV28 and TRBJ1-4, with a weak D call TRBD1 (6 bases). V was cut by 7 bases and J by 7 bases, with 22 bases left in between. The length of the CDR3 is 16 residues. Germline V CDR1 and CDR2: MDHEN, SYDVKM. In DNA form, the CDR3 reads TGTGCCAGCACCACGATGGGGGGGCATGTTCTTGAAAAACTGTTTTTT. Encoded protein: CASTTMGGHVLEKLFF.

The gene calls are TRBV19 and TRBJ2-7, with TRBD1 matching 7 bases. Germline trimming cut 6 bases from V and 3 bases from J; bases unmatched to any gene: 8. This CDR3 spans 14 amino acids. The germline CDR1 and CDR2 sequences are LNHDA and SQIVND (reference sequence). The CDR3 DNA follows: TGTGCCAGTAGCTTTAGGGACAGCGGCTACGAGCAGTACTTC. This translates into CASSFRDSGYEQYF.

The chain recombines TRBV19 with TRBJ1-1; D is possibly TRBD1 (6 bases). V lost 6 bases, J lost 3 bases, and 23 bases lay in between. This CDR3 comprises 17 residues. Germline CDR1 reads LNHDA; CDR2 reads SQIVND (reference sequence). The CDR3: CASRRTDLQGHHTEAFF. As DNA, the CDR3 is TGTGCCAGTAGGAGAACGGACCTACAGGGCCACCACACTGAAGCTTTCTTT.

This chain uses TRBV5-1 with TRBJ1-2; 8 bases agree with TRBD1. Germline assignment: CDR1 SGHRS and CDR2 YFSETQ. The V gene end was trimmed by 5 bases and the J gene end by 0 bases; junction bases not matched to a gene: 9. The CDR3 loop spans 16 amino acids. In DNA, the CDR3 is TGCGCCAGCAGTTACAGTGGGACAGGAGCTAACTATGGCTACACCTTC. Amino acid sequence: CASSYSGTGANYGYTF.

This chain links TRBV4-1 with TRBJ2-7; 10 bases match TRBD1. Germline V lookup: CDR1 MGHRA, CDR2 YSYEKL. Trimming at V came to 10 bases and at J to 6 bases, leaving 12 bases not matched to a gene. The CDR3 contains 14 residues. CDR3 coding DNA: TGCGCCACCGCGCCGGGACAGGGGTTTTCCGAGCAGTACTTC. It yields the protein CATAPGQGFSEQYF.

The gene calls are TRBV28 and TRBJ2-1, with 15 bases fitting TRBD2. V gave up 5 bases and J gave up 7 bases; unmatched junction bases: 15. CDR1 is MDHEN and CDR2 is SYDVKM in the germline V gene. The CDR3 contains 19 residues. CDR3 amino acids: CASSPQGGLAGGPRNEQFF. The CDR3 DNA follows: TGTGCCAGCAGTCCCCAGGGAGGACTAGCGGGGGGGCCTCGGAATGAGCAGTTCTTC.

The rearrangement joins TRBV5-6 to TRBJ1-6; D unclear. Per the germline V gene, CDR1 is SGHDT and CDR2 is YYEEEE. CDR3 length: 14 residues. Trimming took 5 bases from V and 9 from J, leaving 15 bases between them. The CDR3 here is CASRHLSLGSPLHF. The DNA of the CDR3 is TGTGCCAGCAGACACCTGAGTCTAGGTTCACCCCTCCACTTT.

This rearrangement joins TRBV7-9 to TRBJ1-2; D perhaps matches TRBD1 (6 bases). CDR3 length: 17 amino acids. The germline CDR1 and CDR2 sequences are SEHNR and FQNEAQ (reference sequence). Trimming removed 0 bases from V and 8 bases from J, with 22 bases in between. The CDR3 here is CASSLATLETGKEGYTF. The CDR3 nucleotides are TGTGCCAGCAGCTTAGCGACCCTGGAGACAGGTAAAGAAGGCTACACCTTC.

The V gene is TRBV4-1, the J gene TRBJ1-1; tentatively, D is TRBD1 (5 bases). Germline CDR1 MGHRA, CDR2 YSYEKL. The CDR3 consists of 14 residues. Trimming pared 3 bases from V and 1 base from J, leaving 9 bases between. DNA of the CDR3: TGCGCCAGCAGCCACAATAGGGGGAACACTGAAGCTTTCTTT. Amino acid sequence: CASSHNRGNTEAFF.

The chain joins TRBV5-1 to TRBJ1-1; TRBD1 matches at 9 bases. Germline CDR1 reads SGHRS; CDR2 reads YFSETQ. J gave up 3 bases and V 0 bases, and 9 bases lay outside the gene matches. The CDR3 spans 17 residues. CDR3 sequence (DNA): TGCGCCAGCAGCTTGGAGGGACAGGGTTCGTTCTACACTGAAGCTTTCTTT. This gives the protein CASSLEGQGSFYTEAFF. Filled out from reference TRBV5-1 and TRBJ1-1, the complete variable domain reads KAGVTQTPRYLIKTRGQQVTLSCSPISGHRSVSWYQQTPGQGLQFLFEYFSETQRNKGNFPGRFSGRQFSNSRSEMNVSTLELGDSALYLCASSLEGQGSFYTEAFFGQGTRLTVV.

This clone occurred once. This chain links TRBV5-1 with TRBJ1-1; 8 nucleotides align to TRBD1. Germline V CDR1 and CDR2: SGHRS, YFSETQ. J lost 3 bases, V lost 4 bases, and 8 bases had no gene match. The CDR3 consists of 15 residues. Written as DNA, the CDR3 is TGCGCCAGCAGCCCTAACAGGGGGAGCGACACTGAAGCTTTCTTT. This gives the protein CASSPNRGSDTEAFF.

This clone turned up a few times. The chain employs TRBV7-3 and TRBJ2-2; a possible D gene is TRBD1 (5 bases). CDR3 length: 15 residues. Trimming removed 6 bases from V and 6 bases from J, with 17 bases in between. Looked up from germline, CDR1 is SGHTA and CDR2 is FQGTGA. CDR3 DNA: TGTGCCAGCAGTCGAGAGTTTCAGGGCTCCGGGGAGCTGTTTTTT. As protein: CASSREFQGSGELFF.

A few counts support this clone. This chain connects TRBV7-9 to TRBJ2-5; D remains unclear. CDR1 is SEHNR and CDR2 is FQNEAQ in the germline V gene (reference sequence). The CDR3 runs 13 residues. V lost 2 bases, J lost 5 bases, and 9 bases lay in between. The CDR3: CASSLFQAETQYF. CDR3 nucleotide sequence: TGTGCCAGCAGCTTATTCCAGGCGGAGACCCAGTACTTC.

V gene TRBV5-6 combines with J gene TRBJ1-2; D call uncertain. This CDR3 spans 15 amino acids. V was cut by 3 bases and J by 10 bases, with 22 bases left in between. Looked up from germline, CDR1 is SGHDT and CDR2 is YYEEEE. The CDR3 protein is CASSSPLPGALDYTF. CDR3 DNA: TGTGCCAGCAGCTCGCCACTACCGGGAGCCTTAGACTACACCTTC.

The genes are TRBV27 and TRBJ2-2; 8 bases match TRBD2. CDR1 and CDR2 (germline): MNHEY, SMNVEV (reference sequence). The junction had 3 bases not matched to a gene; V was cut back by 2 bases and J by 4 bases. The CDR3 totals 15 residues. The CDR3 protein is CASSLSGRVTGELFF. The CDR3 nucleotides are TGTGCCAGCAGTTTAAGCGGGAGAGTCACCGGGGAGCTGTTTTTT.

This clone appeared a single time. J is TRBJ2-5 and V is TRBV9; D remains unclear. Trimming removed 3 bases at V and 5 bases at J, with 11 bases between. The CDR3 length is 13 residues. Germline lookup yields CDR1 SGDLS and CDR2 YYNGEE. The CDR3 nucleotides read TGTGCCAGCAGCGGCAGGCTTAGTGAGACCCAGTACTTC. The encoded protein is CASSGRLSETQYF. Together with reference TRBV9 and TRBJ2-5, the CDR3 gives the full variable domain: DSGVTQTPKHLITATGQRVTLRCSPRSGDLSVYWYQQSLDQGLQFLIQYYNGEERAKGNILERFSAQQFPDLHSELNLSSLELGDSALYFCASSGRLSETQYFGPGTRLLVL.